This TCR beta chain was identified during a study of early T cells in non-severe SARS-CoV-2 infection. Study-wide results and caveats: Matching with VDJdb favored anti-spike CD8 responses (missing private and CD4 specificities).

As part of library construction, unique molecular identifiers were attached to individual cDNA molecules. From the 5' RACE reads, TCRdb called clonotypes with MiXCR, one entry per CDR3 protein. The sample lists just under 60,000 distinct CDR3 sequences; about 9.8% were seen once. Germline trimming cut 4 bases from V and 2 bases from J; bases unmatched to any gene: 6. Germline lookup yields CDR1 SQVTM and CDR2 ANQGSEA. This CDR3 has 14 residues. Ten or more counts support this clonotype. No antigen is known for it. Input material: whole blood. The sequence came from an adult who was a healthcare worker with PCR-confirmed SARS-CoV-2 infection or an uninfected control (not recorded which). The rearrangement links TRBV29-1 to TRBJ2-7; 9 positions match TRBD1. DNA of the CDR3: TGCAGCGTTGGTTCGACAGGGGGGGCCTACGAGCAGTACTTC. It codes for CSVGSTGGAYEQYF.